Sequencing of this TCR beta chain was carried out in a study of T cell responses to AZD1222 COVID-19 vaccine. Broader study findings: In the spike-specific TCR repertoire, nearly half reportedly target unmutated variant regions. The span of vaccine-associated CD4 TCRs extended across spike, with dominance at 160-218 and 743-854. Baseline serostatus was positive in only 5 to 7 AZD1222 recipients. Scientists sampled the repertoires only once the peak T cell response had passed.

Germline loops: CDR1 SGDLS, CDR2 YYNGEE. The CDR3 has 16 residues. The ends were cut back, 4 bases at V and 0 bases at J, with 14 bases in the middle. Details on this clone: The target antigen is unknown.

Here immunoSEQ multiplex PCR was the method, and the copy in TCRdb shows in-frame clones only, minus some. The top ten clones hold around 15% of a sample with over 100,000 clones, 84% of them seen once. The rearrangement links TRBV9 to TRBJ2-1; a possible D gene is TRBD2 (6 bases). Material: peripheral blood, obtained on day 0 of AZD1222 vaccination. The TCR comes from an adult in good health. The CDR3 protein is CASSSTGSLSYNEQFF. The CDR3 coding sequence is TGTGCCAGCAGCTCCACCGGGAGCCTCTCCTACAATGAGCAGTTCTTC.